This TCR beta chain was documented in a study of response to subunit inactivated influenza vaccine. TCRdb fed the RT-PCR reads into MiXCR, producing one record per CDR3 protein. Altogether 600,000 to 700,000 distinct CDR3 sequences are present, 12% to 15% being singletons, with the ten largest covering 7.6%. General study points: Authors suggested seasonal influenza vaccinations each recruit few new T cells.

The junction had 13 bases not matched to a gene; V was cut back by 5 bases and J by 1 base. The CDR3 covers 18 residues. From germline, CDR1 is SGHAT and CDR2 FQDESV (reference sequence). This clonotype was counted only a few times. The antigen remains unidentified. J is TRBJ1-2 and V is TRBV11-1, with 10 positions matching TRBD1. The sample was PBMCs from blood, taken 14 to 15 days before vaccination. The sequence came from a man in his fifties who received an inactivated influenza vaccine. The CDR3 DNA is TGTGCCAGCAGCGTTACTCCCGGGACAGGGGAATTTAACTATGGCTACACCTTC. Encoded protein: CASSVTPGTGEFNYGYTF.